What follows is one T cell receptor (beta chain) and its context. TCRdb re-called the 5' RACE reads and shows each CDR3 protein once, DNA omitted. There are about 410,000 distinct CDR3 sequences in the sample, with 9.5% to 12% held by the top ten. The data are from a study of T cells expressing NK-cell markers. The material sequenced was blood T cells: a sorted CD56 or NKG2C T cell subset, CD4+ or CD8+ T cells, or bulk PBMC T cells (not recorded which). The TCR comes from a woman in her fifties or sixties in good health.

CDR3 region: CASSQDSRPTDTQYF. This chain uses TRBV3-1 with TRBJ2-3. CDR1 is LGHDT, CDR2 YNNKEL, per germline (reference sequence). The CDR3 has 15 residues.